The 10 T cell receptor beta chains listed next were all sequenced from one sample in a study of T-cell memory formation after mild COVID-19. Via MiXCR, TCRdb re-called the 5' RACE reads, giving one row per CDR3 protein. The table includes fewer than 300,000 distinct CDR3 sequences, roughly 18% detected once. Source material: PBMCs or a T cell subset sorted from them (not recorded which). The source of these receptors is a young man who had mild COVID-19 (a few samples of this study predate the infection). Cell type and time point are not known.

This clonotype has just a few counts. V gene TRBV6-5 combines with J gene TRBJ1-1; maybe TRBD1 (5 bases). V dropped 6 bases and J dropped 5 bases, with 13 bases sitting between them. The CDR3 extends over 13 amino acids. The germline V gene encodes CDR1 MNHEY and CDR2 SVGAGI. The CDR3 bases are TGTGCCAGCAGATTTAATAGGGGTACTGAAGCTTTCTTT. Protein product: CASRFNRGTEAFF.

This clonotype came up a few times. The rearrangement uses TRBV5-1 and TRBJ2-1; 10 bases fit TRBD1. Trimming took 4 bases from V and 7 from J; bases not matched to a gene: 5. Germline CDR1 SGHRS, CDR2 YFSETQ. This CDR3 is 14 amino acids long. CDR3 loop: CASSGTGVENEQFF. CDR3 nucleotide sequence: TGCGCCAGCAGCGGGACAGGGGTGGAGAATGAGCAGTTCTTC.

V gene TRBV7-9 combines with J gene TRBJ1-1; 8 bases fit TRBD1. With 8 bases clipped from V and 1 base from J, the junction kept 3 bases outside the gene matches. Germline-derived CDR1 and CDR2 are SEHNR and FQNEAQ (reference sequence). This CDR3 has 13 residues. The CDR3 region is CASCGTGNTEAFF. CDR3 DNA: TGTGCCAGCTGTGGGACAGGGAACACTGAAGCTTTCTTT. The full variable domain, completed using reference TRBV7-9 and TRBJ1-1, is DTGVSQNPRHKITKRGQNVTFRCDPISEHNRLYWYRQTLGQGPEFLTYFQNEAQLEKSRLLSDRFSAERPKGSFSTLEIQRTEQGDSAMYLCASCGTGNTEAFFGQGTRLTVV.

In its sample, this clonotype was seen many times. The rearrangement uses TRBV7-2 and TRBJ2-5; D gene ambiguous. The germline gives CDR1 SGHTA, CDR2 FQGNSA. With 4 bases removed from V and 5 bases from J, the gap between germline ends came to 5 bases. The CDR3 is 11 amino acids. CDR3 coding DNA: TGTGCCAGCAGCTCCTGGGAGACCCAGTACTTC. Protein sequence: CASSSWETQYF.

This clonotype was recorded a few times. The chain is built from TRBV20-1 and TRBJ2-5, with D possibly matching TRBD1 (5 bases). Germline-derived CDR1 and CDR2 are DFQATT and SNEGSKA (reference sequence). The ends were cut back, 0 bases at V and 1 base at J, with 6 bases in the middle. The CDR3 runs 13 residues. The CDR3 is CSARDRVQETQYF. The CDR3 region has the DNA TGCAGTGCTAGAGACAGGGTCCAAGAGACCCAGTACTTC.

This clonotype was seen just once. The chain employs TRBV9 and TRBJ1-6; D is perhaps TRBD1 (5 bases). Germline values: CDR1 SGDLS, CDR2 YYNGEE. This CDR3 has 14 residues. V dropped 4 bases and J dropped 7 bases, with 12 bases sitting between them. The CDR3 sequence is CASSSQATNSPLHF. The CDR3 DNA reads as TGTGCCAGCAGCTCACAGGCAACCAATTCACCCCTCCACTTT.

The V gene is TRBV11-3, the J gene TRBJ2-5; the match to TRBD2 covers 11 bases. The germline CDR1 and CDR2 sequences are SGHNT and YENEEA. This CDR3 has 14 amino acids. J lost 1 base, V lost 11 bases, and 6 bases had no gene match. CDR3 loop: CAGGLAGGQETQYF. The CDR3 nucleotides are TGTGCCGGGGGGCTAGCGGGGGGCCAAGAGACCCAGTACTTC.

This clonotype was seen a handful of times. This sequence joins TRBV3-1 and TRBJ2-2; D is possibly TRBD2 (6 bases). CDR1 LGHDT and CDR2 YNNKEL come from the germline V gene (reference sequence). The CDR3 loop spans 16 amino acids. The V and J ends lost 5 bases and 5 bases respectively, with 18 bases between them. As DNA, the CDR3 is TGTGCCAGCAGCACGCGCTGGCGGGGTGAGACCGGGGAGCTGTTTTTT. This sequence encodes CASSTRWRGETGELFF.

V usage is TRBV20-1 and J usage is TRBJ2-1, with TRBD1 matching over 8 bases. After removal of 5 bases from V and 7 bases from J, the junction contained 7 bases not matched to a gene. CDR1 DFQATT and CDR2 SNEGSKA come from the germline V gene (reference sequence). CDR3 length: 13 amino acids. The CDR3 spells CSAFETGENEQFF. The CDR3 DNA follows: TGCAGTGCTTTCGAGACAGGGGAGAATGAGCAGTTCTTC.

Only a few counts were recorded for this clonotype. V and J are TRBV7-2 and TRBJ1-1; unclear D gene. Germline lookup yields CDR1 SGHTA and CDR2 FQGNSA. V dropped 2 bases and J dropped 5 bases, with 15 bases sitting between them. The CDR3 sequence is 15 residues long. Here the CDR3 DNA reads TGTGCCAGCAGCTTACAGCCAATCAAAGGGACTGAAGCTTTCTTT. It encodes CASSLQPIKGTEAFF. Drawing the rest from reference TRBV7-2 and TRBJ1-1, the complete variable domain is GAGVSQSPSNKVTEKGKDVELRCDPISGHTALYWYRQSLGQGLEFLIYFQGNSAPDKSGLPSDRFSAERTGGSVSTLTIQRTQQEDSAVYLCASSLQPIKGTEAFFGQGTRLTVV.